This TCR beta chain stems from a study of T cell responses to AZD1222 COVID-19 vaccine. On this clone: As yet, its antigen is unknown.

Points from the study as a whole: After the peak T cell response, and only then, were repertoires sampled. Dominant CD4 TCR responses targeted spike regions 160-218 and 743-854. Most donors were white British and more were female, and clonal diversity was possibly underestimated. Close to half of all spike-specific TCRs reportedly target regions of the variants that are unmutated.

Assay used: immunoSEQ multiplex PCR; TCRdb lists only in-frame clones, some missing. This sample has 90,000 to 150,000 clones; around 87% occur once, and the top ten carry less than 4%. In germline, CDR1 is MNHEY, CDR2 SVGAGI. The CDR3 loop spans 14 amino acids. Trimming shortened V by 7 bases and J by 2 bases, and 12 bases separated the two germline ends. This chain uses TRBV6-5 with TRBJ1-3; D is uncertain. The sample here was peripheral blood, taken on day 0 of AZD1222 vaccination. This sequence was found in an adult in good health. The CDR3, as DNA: TGTGCCAGCACGGGGAGCCGGGCTGGAAACACCATATATTTT. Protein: CASTGSRAGNTIYF.